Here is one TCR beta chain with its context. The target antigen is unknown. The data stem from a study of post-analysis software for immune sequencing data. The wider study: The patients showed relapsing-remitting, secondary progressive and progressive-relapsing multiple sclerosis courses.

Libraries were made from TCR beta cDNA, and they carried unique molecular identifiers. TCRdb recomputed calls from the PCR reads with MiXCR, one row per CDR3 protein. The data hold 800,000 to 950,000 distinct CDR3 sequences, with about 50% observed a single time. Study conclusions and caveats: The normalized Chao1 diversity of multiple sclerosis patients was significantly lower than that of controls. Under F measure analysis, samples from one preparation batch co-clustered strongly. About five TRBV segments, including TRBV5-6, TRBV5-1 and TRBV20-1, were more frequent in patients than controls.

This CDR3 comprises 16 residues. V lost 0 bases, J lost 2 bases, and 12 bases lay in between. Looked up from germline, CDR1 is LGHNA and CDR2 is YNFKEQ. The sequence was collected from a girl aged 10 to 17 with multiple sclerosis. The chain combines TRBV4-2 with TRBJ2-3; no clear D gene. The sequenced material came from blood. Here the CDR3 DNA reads TGTGCCAGCAGCCAAGAGAACATGGGAAACACAGATACGCAGTATTTT. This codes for CASSQENMGNTDTQYF.